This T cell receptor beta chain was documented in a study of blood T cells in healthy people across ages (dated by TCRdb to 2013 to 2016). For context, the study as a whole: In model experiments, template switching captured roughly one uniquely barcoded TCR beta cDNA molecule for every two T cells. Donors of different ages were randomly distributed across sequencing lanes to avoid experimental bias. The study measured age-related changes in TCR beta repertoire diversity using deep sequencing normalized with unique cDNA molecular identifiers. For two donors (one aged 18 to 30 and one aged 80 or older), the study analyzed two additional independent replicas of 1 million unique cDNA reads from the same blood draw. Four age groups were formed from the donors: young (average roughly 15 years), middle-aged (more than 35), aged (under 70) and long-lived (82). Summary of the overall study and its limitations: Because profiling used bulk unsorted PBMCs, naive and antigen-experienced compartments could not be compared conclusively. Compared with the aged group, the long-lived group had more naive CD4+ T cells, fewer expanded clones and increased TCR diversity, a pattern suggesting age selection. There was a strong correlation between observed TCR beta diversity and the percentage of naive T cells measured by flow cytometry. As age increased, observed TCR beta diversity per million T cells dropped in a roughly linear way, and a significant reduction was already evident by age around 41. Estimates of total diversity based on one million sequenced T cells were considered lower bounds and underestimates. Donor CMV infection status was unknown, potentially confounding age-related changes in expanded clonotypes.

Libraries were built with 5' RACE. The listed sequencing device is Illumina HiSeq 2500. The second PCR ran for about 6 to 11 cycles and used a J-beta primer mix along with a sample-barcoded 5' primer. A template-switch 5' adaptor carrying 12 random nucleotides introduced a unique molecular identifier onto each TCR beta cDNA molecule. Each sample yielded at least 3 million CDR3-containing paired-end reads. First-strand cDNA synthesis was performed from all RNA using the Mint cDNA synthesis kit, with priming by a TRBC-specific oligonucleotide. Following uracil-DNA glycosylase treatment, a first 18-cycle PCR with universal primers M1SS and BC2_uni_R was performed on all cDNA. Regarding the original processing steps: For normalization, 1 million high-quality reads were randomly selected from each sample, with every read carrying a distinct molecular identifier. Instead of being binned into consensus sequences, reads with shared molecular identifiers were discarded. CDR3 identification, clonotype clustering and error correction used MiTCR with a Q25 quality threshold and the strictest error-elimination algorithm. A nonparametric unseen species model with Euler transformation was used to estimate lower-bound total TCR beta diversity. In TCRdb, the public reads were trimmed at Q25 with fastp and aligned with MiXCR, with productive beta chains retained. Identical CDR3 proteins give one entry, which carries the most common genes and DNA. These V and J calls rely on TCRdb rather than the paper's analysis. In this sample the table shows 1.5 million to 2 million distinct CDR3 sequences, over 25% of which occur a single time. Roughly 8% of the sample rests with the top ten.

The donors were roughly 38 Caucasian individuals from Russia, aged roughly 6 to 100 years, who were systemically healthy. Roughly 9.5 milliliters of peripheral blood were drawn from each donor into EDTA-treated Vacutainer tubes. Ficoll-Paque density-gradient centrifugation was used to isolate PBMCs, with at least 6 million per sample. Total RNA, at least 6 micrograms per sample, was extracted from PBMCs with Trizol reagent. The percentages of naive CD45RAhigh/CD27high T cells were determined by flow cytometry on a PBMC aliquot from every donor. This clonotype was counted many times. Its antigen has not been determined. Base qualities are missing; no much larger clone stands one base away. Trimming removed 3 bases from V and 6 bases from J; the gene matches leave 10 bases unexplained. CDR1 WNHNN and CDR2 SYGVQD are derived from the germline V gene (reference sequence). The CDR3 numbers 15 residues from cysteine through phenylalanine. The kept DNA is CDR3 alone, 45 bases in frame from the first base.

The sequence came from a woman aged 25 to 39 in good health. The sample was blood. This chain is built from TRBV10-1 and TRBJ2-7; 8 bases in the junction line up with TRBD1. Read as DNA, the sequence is TGCGCCAGCAGTGACTCGACAGGGGCAATGGCCGAGCAGTACTTC. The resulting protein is CASSDSTGAMAEQYF.